This is a list of T cell receptor beta chains from one sample in a study of blood T cell repertoires in COVID-19. Sequenced by immunoSEQ multiplex PCR; TCRdb stores in-frame clones only, minus some. The table has roughly 330,000 clones, about 90% seen once; the top ten hold about 6%. Sample: PBMCs or T cells enriched from blood (not recorded which). The receptors here all came from a woman aged 30 to 39 who had recovered from COVID-19. Both conserved end residues are part of each CDR3. Fields, in order: J gene, CDR3 length, D gene, V gene, clone size, CDR3 DNA, CDR3 protein. D genes are given only for firm matches. Size tells how often a clone was seen (once, few, many) or the class of an expanded clone, and some rows leave it out.

J: TRBJ2-3
length: 16
D: TRBD2
V: TRBV3-1/TRBV3-2
size: -
DNA: TGTGCCAGCAGCCAACCCGGACTAGCGGCGAGAGTTACGCAGTATTTT
CDR3: CASSQPGLAARVTQYF

J: TRBJ1-2
length: 16
D: TRBD1
V: TRBV19
size: -
DNA: TGTGCCAGTAGCCCCCTTGGTGGAGGGACAGTCTATGGCTACACCTTC
CDR3: CASSPLGGGTVYGYTF

J: TRBJ2-1
length: 15
D: TRBD1
V: TRBV5-6
size: -
DNA: TGTGCCAGCAGCTTGGGCGACAGGGGGTACAATGAGCAGTTCTTC
CDR3: CASSLGDRGYNEQFF

J: TRBJ2-2
length: 17
D: TRBD1
V: TRBV19
size: -
DNA: TGTGCCAGTAGTAGCCGTCCCGGGACAGGGGCGACCGGGGAGCTGTTTTTT
CDR3: CASSSRPGTGATGELFF

J: TRBJ1-2
length: 15
D: -
V: TRBV27
size: -
DNA: TGTGCCAGCAGTCCCCGAGGAGGGGTGGACTATGGCTACACCTTC
CDR3: CASSPRGGVDYGYTF

J: TRBJ2-1
length: 17
D: -
V: TRBV27
size: -
DNA: TGTGCCAGCAGTACGCACCCGGGAACCCAATACCCAAATGAGCAGTTCTTC
CDR3: CASSTHPGTQYPNEQFF

J: TRBJ2-1
length: 16
D: TRBD2
V: TRBV5-1
size: -
DNA: TGCGCCAGCAGCCCAGGGAGGGGCTCGCTATACAATGAGCAGTTCTTC
CDR3: CASSPGRGSLYNEQFF

J: TRBJ2-7
length: 15
D: TRBD1
V: TRBV3-1/TRBV3-2
size: -
DNA: TGTGCCAGCAGCCAACCGACAGGGAACATGTTCGGGCAGTACTTC
CDR3: CASSQPTGNMFGQYF

J: TRBJ1-5
length: 15
D: TRBD1
V: TRBV18
size: -
DNA: TGTGCCAGCTCACGAGGGACAGGAGGGGAGCAGCCCCAGCATTTT
CDR3: CASSRGTGGEQPQHF

J: TRBJ1-5
length: 14
D: -
V: TRBV6-1
size: few
DNA: TGTGCCAGCAGTGAGGGCAGCAGCAATCAGCCCCAGCATTTT
CDR3: CASSEGSSNQPQHF

J: TRBJ1-2
length: 13
D: TRBD1
V: TRBV30
size: -
DNA: TGTGCCTGGAGTCGGGACAGACTCTATGGCTACACCTTC
CDR3: CAWSRDRLYGYTF

J: TRBJ2-3
length: 16
D: TRBD2
V: TRBV20-1
size: -
DNA: TGCAGTGCTAGTGGAACTAGCGGGGAGAGCACAGATACGCAGTATTTT
CDR3: CSASGTSGESTDTQYF

J: TRBJ1-3
length: 15
D: -
V: TRBV18
size: once
DNA: TGTGCCAGCTCGAGGAGGTCCGACTCTGGAAACACCATATATTTT
CDR3: CASSRRSDSGNTIYF

J: TRBJ1-4
length: 15
D: TRBD1
V: TRBV4-1
size: -
DNA: TGCGCCAGCAGCCAAGGTAACGGAGGGGGCTTCGAACTGTTTTTT
CDR3: CASSQGNGGGFELFF

J: TRBJ2-1
length: 15
D: TRBD2
V: TRBV30
size: -
DNA: TGTGCCTGGAGCTCAGGTCGGGGGGGCTACAATGAGCAGTTCTTC
CDR3: CAWSSGRGGYNEQFF

J: TRBJ2-7
length: 15
D: TRBD1
V: TRBV19
size: -
DNA: TGTGCCAGTAGTTTACCGGGACAGGGTTCCTACGAGCAGTACTTC
CDR3: CASSLPGQGSYEQYF

J: TRBJ1-1
length: 14
D: TRBD1
V: TRBV19
size: -
DNA: TGTGCCAGTAGTAAGACAGGGCCGGTCCCTGAAGCTTTCTTT
CDR3: CASSKTGPVPEAFF

J: TRBJ2-5
length: 18
D: -
V: TRBV7-9
size: -
DNA: TGTGCCAGCAGCTTAGCGAAGGGCGTGGGCAGGGCCCAAGAGACCCAGTACTTC
CDR3: CASSLAKGVGRAQETQYF

J: TRBJ2-1
length: 15
D: TRBD1
V: TRBV2
size: -
DNA: TGTGCCAGCGGCACAGGGGTCCACTCCTACAATGAGCAGTTCTTC
CDR3: CASGTGVHSYNEQFF

J: TRBJ2-5
length: 14
D: -
V: TRBV21-1
size: -
DNA: TGTGCCAGCACCCCGACTAGCGGGGGGGAGACCCAGTACTTC
CDR3: CASTPTSGGETQYF

J: TRBJ2-2
length: 14
D: -
V: TRBV2
size: -
DNA: TGTGCCAGCAGGTTAACAGAGAACACCGGGGAGCTGTTTTTT
CDR3: CASRLTENTGELFF

J: TRBJ1-1
length: 14
D: -
V: TRBV4-3
size: -
DNA: TGCGCCAGCAGCCAAGCAGGGATGAACACTGAAGCTTTCTTT
CDR3: CASSQAGMNTEAFF

J: TRBJ2-3
length: 18
D: TRBD1
V: TRBV7-3
size: -
DNA: TGTGCCAGCAGCACACTAGCCGGGACAGGGATGGCCCCAGATACGCAGTATTTT
CDR3: CASSTLAGTGMAPDTQYF

J: TRBJ2-3
length: 16
D: TRBD1
V: TRBV24-1
size: -
DNA: TGTGCCACCAGTGATAACGGACAGGGTGGGAGAGATACGCAGTATTTT
CDR3: CATSDNGQGGRDTQYF

J: TRBJ2-7
length: 16
D: TRBD1
V: TRBV7-2
size: -
DNA: TGTGCCAGCAGCTTAGTAGGGACAGGGGCTCGCTACGAGCAGTACTTC
CDR3: CASSLVGTGARYEQYF

J: TRBJ1-3
length: 14
D: TRBD1
V: TRBV15
size: once
DNA: TGTGCCACCAGCCTCCGGACAGGGGCAAACACCATATATTTT
CDR3: CATSLRTGANTIYF

J: TRBJ1-2
length: 16
D: -
V: TRBV4-1
size: -
DNA: TGCGCCAGCAGCCAATATCTCAGCAGGGAATGTTATGGCTACACCTTC
CDR3: CASSQYLSRECYGYTF

J: TRBJ2-7
length: 11
D: -
V: TRBV6-5
size: -
DNA: TGTGCCAGCAGTAGCGACGGGGAGCAGTACTTC
CDR3: CASSSDGEQYF

J: TRBJ2-7
length: 14
D: -
V: TRBV5-1
size: -
DNA: TGCGCCAGCAGCCTCGTGCCCGGAGTTTACGAGCAGTACTTC
CDR3: CASSLVPGVYEQYF

J: TRBJ2-2
length: 15
D: TRBD1
V: TRBV11-3
size: once
DNA: TGTGCCAGCAGCCCCGGGACAGGGCGCACCGGGGAGCTGTTTTTT
CDR3: CASSPGTGRTGELFF

J: TRBJ2-1
length: 17
D: -
V: TRBV9
size: few
DNA: TGTGCCAGCAGCGGGAGACGGAAAATTAGCTCCTACAATGAGCAGTTCTTC
CDR3: CASSGRRKISSYNEQFF

J: TRBJ1-5
length: 14
D: TRBD1
V: TRBV28
size: few
DNA: TGTGCCAGCAGACGGACAGGGCCCAATCAGCCCCAGCATTTT
CDR3: CASRRTGPNQPQHF

J: TRBJ2-3
length: 18
D: -
V: TRBV2
size: -
DNA: TGTGCCAGCAGTGAAAGGGTGGTATTTAGCGGTAGCACAGATACGCAGTATTTT
CDR3: CASSERVVFSGSTDTQYF

J: TRBJ1-6
length: 14
D: -
V: TRBV27
size: -
DNA: TGTGCCAGCACCCTTGGAGCCCCGGGATCACCCCTCCACTTT
CDR3: CASTLGAPGSPLHF

J: TRBJ1-1
length: 13
D: -
V: TRBV30
size: -
DNA: TGTGCCTGGAGGCCAACTGGGAACACTGAAGCTTTCTTT
CDR3: CAWRPTGNTEAFF

J: TRBJ2-2
length: 14
D: TRBD2
V: TRBV7-9
size: -
DNA: TGTGCCAGGGGGGTCACGGGAGGCACCGGGGAGCTGTTTTTT
CDR3: CARGVTGGTGELFF

J: TRBJ2-7
length: 16
D: TRBD2
V: TRBV2
size: -
DNA: TGTGCCAGCAGTGGTTTTAGCGGGGGGTCCCCCTACGAGCAGTACTTC
CDR3: CASSGFSGGSPYEQYF

J: TRBJ1-2
length: 15
D: TRBD1
V: TRBV27
size: -
DNA: TGTGCCAGCAGTCTAGGGACAGCGGCTAACTATGGCTACACCTTC
CDR3: CASSLGTAANYGYTF

J: TRBJ1-6
length: 14
D: -
V: TRBV5-5
size: -
DNA: TGTGCCAGCAGCTTCAGTCAGGGTAATTCACCCCTCCACTTT
CDR3: CASSFSQGNSPLHF

J: TRBJ1-6
length: 15
D: TRBD1
V: TRBV2
size: -
DNA: TGTGCCAGCAGTGAACAGGGGGTCAATGTGGCACCCCTCCACTTT
CDR3: CASSEQGVNVAPLHF

J: TRBJ1-1
length: 18
D: TRBD1
V: TRBV4-1
size: -
DNA: TGCGCCAGCAGCCAAGATCAAGGGGGCCGGCTTCTGAACACTGAAGCTTTCTTT
CDR3: CASSQDQGGRLLNTEAFF

J: TRBJ1-6
length: 14
D: TRBD1
V: TRBV5-1
size: -
DNA: TGCGCCAGCAGCTTGTCGACAGGGGATTCACCCCTCCACTTT
CDR3: CASSLSTGDSPLHF

J: TRBJ2-6
length: 15
D: -
V: TRBV5-1
size: -
DNA: TGCGCCAGCAGCCCAGGGGACTCTGGGGCCAACGTCCTGACTTTC
CDR3: CASSPGDSGANVLTF

J: TRBJ2-3
length: 21
D: TRBD1
V: TRBV24-1
size: -
DNA: TGTGCCACCAGAAGAAGGGGGCGACAGGCCAAGGCAGTTATGGGGACAGATACGCAGTATTTT
CDR3: CATRRRGRQAKAVMGTDTQYF

J: TRBJ1-4
length: 15
D: TRBD1
V: TRBV3-1/TRBV3-2
size: -
DNA: TGTGCCAGCAGCCAAGTGGGACAGGGATGGGAAAAACTGTTTTTT
CDR3: CASSQVGQGWEKLFF

J: TRBJ1-4
length: 15
D: -
V: TRBV25-1
size: -
DNA: TGTGCCAGCAGGGGGATTGGACAGAACACGGCGGGACTGTTTTTT
CDR3: CASRGIGQNTAGLFF

J: TRBJ2-5
length: 15
D: TRBD1
V: TRBV4-1
size: -
DNA: TGCGCCAGCAGCCAAGTTGCCGACAGGGGTGCGACCCAGTACTTC
CDR3: CASSQVADRGATQYF

J: TRBJ2-5
length: 17
D: TRBD1
V: TRBV2
size: -
DNA: TGTGCCAGCACCGCCCCTCGTGGGACAGGATCTCCGGAGACCCAGTACTTC
CDR3: CASTAPRGTGSPETQYF

J: TRBJ1-6
length: 17
D: -
V: TRBV9
size: -
DNA: TGTGCCAGCAGCGCCCCGCGAGGGCAGGCCTATAATTCACCCCTCCACTTT
CDR3: CASSAPRGQAYNSPLHF

J: TRBJ2-7
length: 17
D: TRBD2
V: TRBV2
size: -
DNA: TGTGCCAGCAGTGTAACCGGGTACAGCGGGGGTTCCTACGAGCAGTACTTC
CDR3: CASSVTGYSGGSYEQYF

J: TRBJ1-1
length: 13
D: -
V: TRBV28
size: -
DNA: TGTGCCCGCGTTGGGGGGGCGAACACTGAAGCTTTCTTT
CDR3: CARVGGANTEAFF

J: TRBJ1-1
length: 13
D: TRBD1
V: TRBV5-8
size: -
DNA: TGTGCCAGCAGCCGGGACAGGAGTATAGAAGCTTTCTTT
CDR3: CASSRDRSIEAFF

J: TRBJ1-1
length: 13
D: -
V: TRBV11-2
size: -
DNA: TGTGCCAGCAGCCCCCAAGGGGCGCTGCCGGCTTTCTTT
CDR3: CASSPQGALPAFF

J: TRBJ1-2
length: 15
D: -
V: TRBV4-1
size: -
DNA: TGCGCCAGCAGCCAAGCTCAGGGGCGACTCTATGGCTACACCTTC
CDR3: CASSQAQGRLYGYTF

J: TRBJ2-2
length: 18
D: TRBD1
V: TRBV12-5
size: few
DNA: TGTGCTAGTGGTTTGAGATCCGGGACAGCGGTTTACACCGGGGAGCTGTTTTTT
CDR3: CASGLRSGTAVYTGELFF

J: TRBJ1-6
length: 16
D: TRBD1
V: TRBV5-4
size: once
DNA: TGTGCCAGCAGCCAGACAGGGAGCTCCTATAATTCACCCCTCCACTTT
CDR3: CASSQTGSSYNSPLHF

J: TRBJ2-1
length: 12
D: -
V: TRBV12-3/TRBV12-4
size: -
DNA: TGTGCCAGCAGTTCTACAGGGAGTGAGCAGTTCTTC
CDR3: CASSSTGSEQFF

J: TRBJ2-6
length: 17
D: -
V: TRBV29-1
size: -
DNA: TGCAGCGTTGAAGTTGGTACTAGAACGTCTGGGGCCAACGTCCTGACTTTC
CDR3: CSVEVGTRTSGANVLTF